This TCR beta chain was documented in a study of radiotherapy plus CTLA-4 blockade in lung cancer. Study overall: Objective response was observed in more than 15% of patients, and disease control in 31%. Study-wide results and caveats: Among reported predictors of response, early blood T cell clone dynamics with interferon-beta performed best. After treatment with radiotherapy plus ipilimumab, TCR clones that came from the tumor expanded in blood.

Only in-frame clones appear in the TCRdb table, and some are missing; sequencing was by immunoSEQ multiplex PCR. The table has 70,000 to 100,000 clones, more than 75% seen once. The study gave focal radiation plus ipilimumab CTLA-4 blockade to patients with chemo-refractory metastatic non-small-cell lung cancer. Comment on this clone: Antigen unknown.

Trimming removed 2 bases from V and 5 bases from J, with 16 bases in between. Germline-derived CDR1 and CDR2 are GTSNPN and SVGIG (reference sequence). The CDR3 loop spans 15 amino acids. The chain links TRBV30 to TRBJ1-5, with D possibly TRBD1 on 6 matching bases. The sequence derives from a human donor with non-small cell lung cancer who had a partial response to radiotherapy plus ipilimumab. The sequences come from peripheral blood, collected from a patient treated with radiotherapy plus ipilimumab. DNA of the CDR3: TGTGCCTGGAGTTTTACAGGGCGAGGGGATCAGCCCCAGCATTTT. It codes for CAWSFTGRGDQPQHF.